This T cell receptor beta chain was sequenced for a study of T-cell reconstitution after alpha-beta-depleted transplantation in children (dated by TCRdb to 2016 to 2017). Turning to the overall study: Using TCR repertoire profiling, the study followed T-cell immune reconstitution in a quantitative way in children after TCRalphabeta/CD19-depleted allogeneic hematopoietic cell transplantation.

The method behind the library was PCR. The data were produced on an Illumina HiSeq 2500. Molecular barcoding was employed in the preparation of TCR libraries, with unique molecular identifiers being used to normalize TCRbeta repertoire quantification. In TCRdb, the public reads were trimmed at Q25 with fastp and aligned with MiXCR, with productive beta chains retained. All rows with the same CDR3 protein become a single entry with the most common DNA and genes. This sample is represented by 150,000 to 200,000 distinct CDR3 sequences; 6% to 7% of them were singletons. Approximately 2.9% of the sample goes to the ten largest clones. This clonotype was seen ten or more times. Its binding antigen is unknown. Base quality data are lacking; no much larger clone is found one base away. From the cysteine through the phenylalanine, the CDR3 covers 13 amino acids. This entry keeps only the CDR3 DNA: 39 bases, framed from base 1. Sequences DFQATT (CDR1) and SNEGSKA (CDR2) are obtained from the germline V gene (reference sequence). V lost 3 bases and J lost 2 bases; the stretch between them is 10 bases long.

The receptor chain draws on TRBV20-1 and TRBJ1-2; the D gene assignment is ambiguous. This material consisted of PBMCs from the stem cell graft donor, taken from the stem cell graft. The receptor was derived from a human donor who donated a stem cell graft to a child with Wiskott-Aldrich syndrome. The nucleotide sequence is given as TGCAGTGCTAGGGAGACTGAGAACTATGGCTACACCTTC. This is translated as CSARETENYGYTF.